Sequencing of this T cell receptor (beta chain) was carried out in a study of cytotoxic CD8 clonotypes in ibrutinib-treated CLL. There are 15 residues in the CDR3. The germline V gene has CDR1 KGHSH and CDR2 LQKENI. Losses at the gene ends were 6 bases for V and 4 bases for J; bases not matched to a gene: 10. Sequencing used immunoSEQ multiplex PCR; TCRdb keeps in-frame clones, though not all of them. The data show roughly 70,000 clones, approximately 80% seen once. The input for sequencing was PBMCs, taken at disease progression, from a patient treated with ibrutinib. This chain connects TRBV18 to TRBJ1-1, with 8 positions matching TRBD1. The receptor was isolated from a human donor with chronic lymphocytic leukemia. This CDR3 reads CASSLKPTGGTEAFF. CDR3 DNA: TGTGCCAGCTCGTTAAAACCAACAGGGGGCACTGAAGCTTTCTTT.